Following are 20 T cell receptor beta chains from one sample sequenced in a study of PD-1 blockade in mismatch repair-deficient tumors (dated by TCRdb to 2016 to 2017). Receptor libraries were prepared by the immunoSEQ multiplex PCR assay. TCRdb mirrors the immuneACCESS table, restricted to in-frame sequences. Some clones are absent from its copies; in checked studies, under half trace to an unresolved V gene, and the reason for the others is unknown. The sample table lists some 110,000 clones, over 60% of them with a count of one. The biggest ten clones account for approximately 5% of the sample. Source: peripheral blood, taken more than 58 weeks after starting pembrolizumab. These receptors were obtained from an adult with mismatch repair-deficient cancer.

This chain connects TRBV27 to TRBJ1-1, with D maybe TRBD1 (6 bases). CDR1 is MNHEY and CDR2 is SMNVEV in the germline V gene (reference sequence). This CDR3 has 14 residues. V lost 7 bases and J 1 base, leaving 13 bases between the germline ends. As DNA, the CDR3 is TGTGCCAGCACCCCGGGACAACGGAACACTGAAGCTTTCTTT. It yields the protein CASTPGQRNTEAFF.

This clone was counted a few times. This rearrangement joins TRBV30 to TRBJ2-7, with unresolved D. Germline V gene lookup returns CDR1 GTSNPN and CDR2 SVGIG (reference sequence). The CDR3 runs 12 residues. V lost 2 bases and J 4 bases, leaving 9 bases between the germline ends. DNA of the CDR3: TGTGCCTGGAGTCCCAACAAGTACGAGCAGTACTTC. It yields the protein CAWSPNKYEQYF.

The chain is built from TRBV30 and TRBJ2-1, with D perhaps matching TRBD2 (6 bases). The CDR3 contains 15 residues. V lost 6 bases, J lost 5 bases, and 20 bases lay in between. The germline V gene encodes CDR1 GTSNPN and CDR2 SVGIG (reference sequence). The CDR3 sequence is CACYSSLAIHNEQFF. The CDR3 DNA is TGTGCCTGTTACTCCTCACTAGCTATCCACAATGAGCAGTTCTTC.

The chain combines TRBV19 with TRBJ1-1, with D possibly matching TRBD1 (6 bases). CDR3 length: 18 amino acids. V was clipped by 7 bases and J by 4 bases, with 28 bases between them. Germline V gene data show CDR1 as LNHDA and CDR2 as SQIVND (reference sequence). The CDR3 nucleotides are TGTGCCAGTACCCTTCTGGGGGGCAAGGGTATAATTGGCACTGAAGCTTTCTTT. It is translated as CASTLLGGKGIIGTEAFF.

The CDR3 DNA reads TGTGCCAGCAGTTTATACTTTTCCTACGAGCAGTACTTC. Protein product: CASSLYFSYEQYF. The chain carries TRBV27 and TRBJ2-7; no clear D gene. The CDR3 totals 13 residues. Germline loops: CDR1 MNHEY, CDR2 SMNVEV (reference sequence). V gave up 1 base and J gave up 1 base, with 5 bases separating them.

The chain has TRBV5-8 and TRBJ2-3, with 10 bases lining up with TRBD2. The CDR3 runs 16 residues. The germline CDR1 and CDR2 sequences are SGHTS and YDEGEE. V dropped 5 bases and J dropped 6; count of bases not matched to a gene: 12. As DNA, the CDR3 is TGTGCCAGCAGGAAACCGGGACTAGCGTTTTTGGATACGCAGTATTTT. Translated, it gives CASRKPGLAFLDTQYF.

V usage is TRBV30 and J usage is TRBJ1-1; D is unclear. Trimming removed 0 bases at V and 3 bases at J, with 8 bases between. Germline assignment: CDR1 GTSNPN and CDR2 SVGIG (reference sequence). The CDR3 extends over 13 amino acids. The CDR3 nucleotides are TGTGCCTGGAGTGTAGGTAGGGACACTGAAGCTTTCTTT. The encoded protein is CAWSVGRDTEAFF.

In its sample, this clone was seen once. The CDR3 DNA reads TGTGCCAGCAGCTTAGGGGGCAGGGGTACTTACAATGAGCAGTTCTTC. This gives the protein CASSLGGRGTYNEQFF. The chain uses TRBV11-1 and TRBJ2-1; D perhaps matches TRBD1 (6 bases). Trimming cost V 1 base and J 4 bases, with 14 bases left between them. Germline values: CDR1 SGHAT, CDR2 FQDESV (reference sequence). This CDR3 is built from 16 residues.

The DNA of the CDR3 is TGTGCCAGAAGCCCCCGATATCTAATGGAGCAGTACTTC. Translating gives CARSPRYLMEQYF. The chain employs TRBV7-5 and TRBJ2-7; TRBD2 is taken as the D call from the table, unchecked against the DNA. TRBV7-5 counts as a pseudogene. The CDR3 has 13 residues.

V usage is TRBV6-6 and J usage is TRBJ1-3, with D possibly matching TRBD1 (6 bases). V gave up 5 bases and J gave up 6 bases, with 8 bases separating them. The CDR3 spans 12 residues. Germline V gene sequence: CDR1 MNHNY, CDR2 SVGAGI (reference sequence). The DNA of the CDR3 is TGTGCCAGCAGTGCAGGGGCAAACACCATATATTTT. Translating it yields CASSAGANTIYF.

The chain links TRBV6-1 to TRBJ2-7; D perhaps matches TRBD1 (5 bases). Germline lookup yields CDR1 MNHNS and CDR2 SASEGT. The CDR3 spans 11 residues. Trimming shortened V by 8 bases and J by 6 bases, and 11 bases separated the two germline ends. CDR3 region: CASGHSSEQYF. The CDR3 nucleotides are TGTGCCAGCGGACACAGCTCCGAGCAGTACTTC.

The genes are TRBV19 and TRBJ2-4; D possibly corresponds to TRBD2 (5 bases). Deletions cut 5 bases from V and 3 bases from J, with 14 bases between. Germline V gene sequence: CDR1 LNHDA, CDR2 SQIVND (reference sequence). The CDR3 totals 15 residues. CDR3 coding DNA: TGTGCCAGTAGTCGGAGGCACGACGACAAAAACATTCAGTACTTC. Amino acid sequence: CASSRRHDDKNIQYF.

CDR3 region: CASISPSGYTF. CDR3 nucleotides: TGCGCCAGCATCTCGCCATCAGGCTACACCTTC. The rearrangement links TRBV23-1 to TRBJ1-2; D is undetermined. TRBV23-1 counts as an open reading frame of uncertain function. Trimming took off 7 bases at V and 8 bases at J, with 11 bases between the two ends. This CDR3 is 11 amino acids long.

The table lists this clone with a few counts. V gene TRBV13 combines with J gene TRBJ1-2; D perhaps matches TRBD1 (6 bases). This CDR3 comprises 14 residues. Trimming removed 2 bases at V and 5 bases at J, with 12 bases between. Germline CDR1 reads PRHDT; CDR2 reads FYEKMQ (reference sequence). CDR3 amino acids: CASSLSRTVYGYTF. CDR3 sequence (DNA): TGTGCCAGCAGCTTATCCCGGACAGTTTATGGCTACACCTTC.

V and J are TRBV6-6 and TRBJ2-7, with 8 bases lining up with TRBD2. After removal of 4 bases from V and 0 bases from J, the junction contained 2 bases not matched to a gene. The CDR3 covers 14 residues. Per germline, CDR1 MNHNY and CDR2 SVGAGI (reference sequence). Here the CDR3 reads CASSLGTSSYEQYF. The CDR3 DNA sequence: TGTGCCAGCAGTTTGGGGACTAGCTCCTACGAGCAGTACTTC.

The CDR3 loop reads CASSEEVAEYNEQFF. In DNA form, the CDR3 reads TGTGCCAGCAGTGAGGAAGTAGCAGAATACAATGAGCAGTTCTTC. The rearrangement links TRBV2 to TRBJ2-1, with D hard to call. Germline assignment: CDR1 SNHLY and CDR2 FYNNEI. The ends were cut back, 3 bases at V and 4 bases at J, with 13 bases in the middle. This CDR3 has 15 residues. Variable domain in full (rest from reference TRBV2 and TRBJ2-1): EPEVTQTPSHQVTQMGQEVILRCVPISNHLYFYWYRQILGQKVEFLVSFYNNEISEKSEIFDDQFSVERPDGSNFTLKIRSTKLEDSAMYFCASSEEVAEYNEQFFGPGTRLTVL.

The chain carries TRBV9 and TRBJ2-7; D uncertain. CDR3 size: 15 residues. Trimming removed 0 bases from V and 3 bases from J, with 13 bases in between. CDR1 is SGDLS and CDR2 is YYNGEE in the germline V gene. The CDR3 reads CASSVEGSGNYEQYF. CDR3 nucleotides: TGTGCCAGCAGCGTAGAGGGTTCAGGTAACTACGAGCAGTACTTC.

This clone was seen just once. The J gene is TRBJ1-2, the V gene TRBV4-1; TRBD1 is a possible D gene (5 bases). In germline, CDR1 is MGHRA, CDR2 YSYEKL. The CDR3 sequence is 15 residues long. V was trimmed by 1 base and J by 7 bases, leaving 16 bases between them. The CDR3 spells CASSQALSAGGGYTF. DNA of the CDR3: TGCGCCAGCAGCCAAGCCCTCTCGGCGGGGGGTGGCTACACCTTC.

This clone was recorded only once. This chain links TRBV5-4 with TRBJ2-5; TRBD2 matches 9 bases. V lost 0 bases, J lost 5 bases, and 5 bases stayed unmatched. This CDR3 has 15 amino acids. Germline lookup yields CDR1 SGHNT and CDR2 YYREEE (reference sequence). The CDR3: CASSLASGRLETQYF. The CDR3 region has the DNA TGTGCCAGCAGCTTGGCCAGCGGGAGGTTGGAGACCCAGTACTTC.

This clone was picked up one time. This sequence joins TRBV6-5 and TRBJ2-5; 9 nucleotides line up with TRBD2. CDR3 size: 15 residues. Looked up from germline, CDR1 is MNHEY and CDR2 is SVGAGI. V lost 6 bases to trimming and J lost 5 bases; unmatched junction nucleotides: 10. CDR3 DNA sequence: TGTGCCAGCAGCGTACCGGGACTAGCTCGCGAGACCCAGTACTTC. It is translated as CASSVPGLARETQYF.